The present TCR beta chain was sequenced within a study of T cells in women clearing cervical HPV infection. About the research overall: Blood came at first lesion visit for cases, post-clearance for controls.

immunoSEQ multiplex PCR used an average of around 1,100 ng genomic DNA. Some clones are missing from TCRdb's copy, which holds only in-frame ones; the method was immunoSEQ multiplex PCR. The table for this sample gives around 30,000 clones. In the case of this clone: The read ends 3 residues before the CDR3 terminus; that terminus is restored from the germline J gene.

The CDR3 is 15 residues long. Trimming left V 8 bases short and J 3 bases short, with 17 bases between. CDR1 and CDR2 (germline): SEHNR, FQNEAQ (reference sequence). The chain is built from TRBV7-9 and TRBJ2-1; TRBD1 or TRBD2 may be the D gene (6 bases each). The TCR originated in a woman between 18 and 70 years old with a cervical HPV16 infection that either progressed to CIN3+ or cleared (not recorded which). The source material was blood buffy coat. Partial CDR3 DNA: TGTGCCAGCCCTGCGGCGGGACACTTCTACAATGAG. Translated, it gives CASPAAGHFYNE. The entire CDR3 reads CASPAAGHFYNEQFF.